These 10 T cell receptor beta chains were all obtained from the same sample, sequenced in a study of blood T cell repertoires in COVID-19. TCRdb's table, derived via immunoSEQ multiplex PCR, lists solely in-frame clones and lacks some. This sample yields about 240,000 clones, of which roughly 87% are seen a single time; 0.7% to 0.85% belongs to the top ten. Sequencing input: peripheral blood. These receptors all come from a woman under 40 with acute or convalescent COVID-19.

V is TRBV18 and J is TRBJ1-6; D is uncertain. With 5 bases removed from V and 5 bases from J, the gap between germline ends came to 10 bases. The CDR3 is 14 residues long. Germline CDR1 and CDR2: KGHSH and LQKENI. CDR3 region: CASSIDTNNSPLHF. The CDR3 region has the DNA TGTGCCAGCTCAATAGACACGAATAATTCACCCCTCCACTTT.

This chain links TRBV6-5 with TRBJ2-1; tentatively, D is TRBD1 (6 bases). The germline V gene has CDR1 MNHEY and CDR2 SVGAGI. Trimming removed 5 bases from V and 4 bases from J, with 15 bases in between. CDR3 length: 15 amino acids. CDR3 residues: CASSMGQAKYNEQFF. The CDR3 nucleotides are TGTGCCAGCAGTATGGGACAAGCAAAATACAATGAGCAGTTCTTC.

This clone was picked up one time. This rearrangement joins TRBV14 to TRBJ2-3, with D maybe TRBD2 (6 bases). CDR3 length: 15 residues. V was clipped by 4 bases and J by 1 base, with 12 bases between them. Germline V gene lookup returns CDR1 SGHDN and CDR2 FVKESK. The CDR3 DNA sequence: TGTGCCAGCAGCCCCGGGCGGGGACGCACAGATACGCAGTATTTT. Protein product: CASSPGRGRTDTQYF.

This chain joins TRBV30 and TRBJ2-1, with D maybe TRBD2 (6 bases). The CDR3 runs 15 residues. Per germline, CDR1 GTSNPN and CDR2 SVGIG (reference sequence). Trimming took off 1 base at V and 8 bases at J, with 18 bases between the two ends. CDR3 residues: CAWSGLRLTGDEQFF. Here the CDR3 DNA reads TGTGCCTGGAGTGGACTACGACTCACGGGAGATGAGCAGTTCTTC.

This clone was counted between two and nine times. The chain couples TRBV4-1 to TRBJ2-7; D gene uncertain. The CDR3 runs 15 residues. Between the trimmed V and J ends, which lost 1 base and 6 bases, there was a span of 16 bases. Germline CDR1 MGHRA, CDR2 YSYEKL. CDR3 DNA sequence: TGCGCCAGCAGCCAAGTTTTGACAAAAGTTAGCGAGCAGTACTTC. As protein: CASSQVLTKVSEQYF.

This chain joins TRBV18 and TRBJ2-1; maybe TRBD2 (6 bases). Germline values: CDR1 KGHSH, CDR2 LQKENI. V lost 3 bases to trimming and J lost 5 bases, with 17 bases between them. CDR3 size: 16 residues. The CDR3 loop reads CASSPPLMPGDNEQFF. The CDR3 coding sequence is TGTGCCAGCTCACCCCCTCTTATGCCGGGGGACAATGAGCAGTTCTTC.

A word on this clone: Other DNA sequences from this sample encode an identical CDR3 as well. V usage is TRBV6-2 or TRBV6-3 and J usage is TRBJ2-3; TRBD2 matches 10 bases. After removal of 4 bases from V and 0 bases from J, the junction contained 1 base not matched to a gene. The germline V gene encodes CDR1 MNHEY and CDR2 SVGEGT. The CDR3 extends over 15 amino acids. CDR3 protein: CASSLTSGSTDTQYF. DNA of the CDR3: TGTGCCAGCAGTTTGACTAGCGGGAGCACAGATACGCAGTATTTT.

The chain recombines TRBV30 with TRBJ1-1; 7 bases map to TRBD1. The CDR3 length is 13 residues. V was pared by 3 bases and J by 3 bases, with 4 bases of the junction left unmatched. The germline V gene encodes CDR1 GTSNPN and CDR2 SVGIG (reference sequence). Here the CDR3 reads CAWRSRGDTEAFF. The CDR3 DNA is TGTGCCTGGAGATCCAGGGGGGACACTGAAGCTTTCTTT.

This clone was detected once. The chain has TRBV10-3 and TRBJ2-2; TRBD1 matches at 7 bases. Germline V gene sequence: CDR1 ENHRY, CDR2 SYGVKD. V trimming: 6 bases; J trimming: 2 bases; junction bases outside the gene matches: 3. This CDR3 has 14 residues. CDR3 sequence: CAISRDSNTGELFF. As DNA, the CDR3 is TGTGCCATCAGCCGGGACAGTAACACCGGGGAGCTGTTTTTT.

CDR3 DNA sequence: TGTGCCAGCAGCTTCCCGGGGAGAGGGAACCAAGAGACCCAGTACTTC. Its translation: CASSFPGRGNQETQYF. This chain uses TRBV11-2 with TRBJ2-5; weak D call: TRBD2 (5 bases). The V end lost 3 bases, the J end lost 0 bases, and 14 bases lay between the germline ends. Germline V gene data show CDR1 as SGHAT and CDR2 as FQNNGV. This CDR3 region has 16 residues.